Below, 25 T cell receptor beta chains from the same sample are listed, as sequenced in a study of T cells in Graves' hyperthyroidism and ophthalmopathy. From RNA transcripts, TCR beta CDR3 regions were amplified. During a first-round RT-PCR of the TCR CDR3, the HTBI primer set was used. TCRdb re-called the multiplex PCR reads through MiXCR, storing one row per CDR3 protein. The sample holds hundreds of thousands of distinct CDR3 sequences; around 20% are singletons and the top ten take around 64%. Sample: blood. These receptors were obtained from a man aged 30 to 39 with Graves' ophthalmopathy.

This clonotype was seen repeatedly, ten times or more. The chain carries TRBV12-3 or TRBV12-4 and TRBJ1-2; 8 bases agree with TRBD1. The trim removed 6 bases at V and 7 bases at J, leaving 7 bases unmatched. This CDR3 region has 13 residues. The CDR3 region is CASSRTGGVGYTF. CDR3 nucleotide sequence: TGTGCCAGCAGCCGAACAGGGGGTGTTGGCTACACCTTC.

This clonotype was seen only a few times. The chain links TRBV7-9 to TRBJ2-3; D gene ambiguous. V lost 8 bases and J 0 bases, leaving 9 bases between the germline ends. Per germline, CDR1 SEHNR and CDR2 FQNEAQ (reference sequence). CDR3 length equals 13 residues. CDR3 nucleotide sequence: TGTGCCAGCTTGTACAGTAGCACAGATACGCAGTATTTT. It translates to CASLYSSTDTQYF.

The rearrangement joins TRBV29-1 to TRBJ1-5, with D unclear. V was shortened by 2 bases and J by 6 bases, with 11 bases between the two germline ends. CDR1 is SQVTM and CDR2 is ANQGSEA in the germline V gene. The CDR3 has 13 residues. The CDR3 loop reads CSVETRVGQPQHF. The CDR3 DNA reads TGCAGCGTTGAAACTCGGGTAGGTCAGCCCCAGCATTTT.

The genes are TRBV6-4 and TRBJ2-3; D uncertain. CDR1 is MRHNA, CDR2 SNTAGT, per germline. V was cut by 4 bases and J by 5 bases, with 10 bases left in between. The CDR3 runs 13 residues. Written as DNA, the CDR3 is TGTGCCAGCAGTGGCCGGATCGGAGATACGCAGTATTTT. Translation gives CASSGRIGDTQYF.

Many counts were recorded for this clonotype. This sequence joins TRBV12-3 or TRBV12-4 and TRBJ2-7; 7 positions match TRBD2. The CDR3 extends over 14 amino acids. After removal of 5 bases from V and 3 bases from J, the junction contained 7 bases not matched to a gene. CDR3 residues: CASSGGTNGYEQYF. DNA for the CDR3: TGTGCCAGCAGTGGCGGGACTAACGGCTACGAGCAGTACTTC.

The genes are TRBV2 and TRBJ2-2, with 7 bases lining up with TRBD1. Germline V lookup: CDR1 SNHLY, CDR2 FYNNEI. The CDR3 length is 16 residues. Trimming removed 4 bases from V and 3 bases from J; junction bases left unmatched: 8. CDR3 loop: CASSAYEGADTGELFF. In DNA, the CDR3 is TGTGCCAGCAGTGCCTATGAGGGGGCGGACACCGGGGAGCTGTTTTTT.

V and J are TRBV5-1 and TRBJ2-5; 14 bases are shared with TRBD2. V lost 4 bases, J lost 5 bases, and 10 bases stayed unmatched. Germline-derived CDR1 and CDR2 are SGHRS and YFSETQ. CDR3 length: 17 amino acids. The chain's CDR3 is CASSPGLAGAGGETQYF. CDR3 coding DNA: TGCGCCAGCAGCCCGGGACTAGCGGGAGCAGGCGGGGAGACCCAGTACTTC. The full variable domain, with the rest looked up from reference TRBV5-1 and TRBJ2-5, is KAGVTQTPRYLIKTRGQQVTLSCSPISGHRSVSWYQQTPGQGLQFLFEYFSETQRNKGNFPGRFSGRQFSNSRSEMNVSTLELGDSALYLCASSPGLAGAGGETQYFGPGTRLLVL.

A remark on this clonotype: Since a much larger clone is just one base distant, this may be a read error. J is TRBJ2-1 and V is TRBV18, with unresolved D. The germline gives CDR1 KGHSH, CDR2 LQKENI. This CDR3 comprises 13 residues. This CDR3 is CASSQSSYNEPFF. The CDR3 DNA reads TGTGCCAGCTCTCAGAGCTCCTACAATGAGCCGTTCTTC.

The CDR3 reads CASSLEGPGGYTF. In DNA, the CDR3 is TGTGCCAGCAGCTTAGAGGGACCGGGTGGCTACACCTTC. The chain joins TRBV7-9 to TRBJ1-2, with D perhaps TRBD1 (5 bases). V dropped 1 base and J dropped 7 bases, with 10 bases sitting between them. The CDR3 contains 13 residues. CDR1 is SEHNR, CDR2 FQNEAQ, per germline (reference sequence).

In its sample, this clonotype was seen a few times. At one end the junction does not follow the germline gene, possibly because of a read error. CDR3 region: CAGSQVVGQGVYTF. The CDR3 bases are TGTGCCGGCAGCCAAGTCGTCGGACAGGGGGTCTACACCTTC. V usage is TRBV3-1 and J usage is TRBJ1-2; 10 bases fit TRBD1. Germline V lookup: CDR1 LGHDT, CDR2 YNNKEL (reference sequence). The CDR3 contains 14 residues.

In this sample, this clonotype turned up once. The gene calls are TRBV20-1 and TRBJ2-1; 8 positions match TRBD2. The V gene end was trimmed by 0 bases and the J gene end by 4 bases; junction bases not matched to a gene: 5. The CDR3 consists of 15 residues. The V gene's germline CDR1 is DFQATT and CDR2 SNEGSKA (reference sequence). The CDR3: CSARDLGLEYNEQFF. CDR3 nucleotides: TGCAGTGCTAGAGATCTGGGACTAGAGTACAATGAGCAGTTCTTC.

In this sample, this clonotype turned up many times. The chain links TRBV7-2 to TRBJ2-7; D might be TRBD2 (5 bases). Trimming shortened V by 1 base and J by 2 bases, and 12 bases separated the two germline ends. This CDR3 comprises 15 residues. The germline V gene encodes CDR1 SGHTA and CDR2 FQGNSA. The chain's CDR3 is CASSLGGGLAYEQYF. DNA of the CDR3: TGTGCCAGCAGCTTAGGTGGCGGGCTCGCCTACGAGCAGTACTTC. Full variable domain (outside the CDR3, taken from reference TRBV7-2 and TRBJ2-7): GAGVSQSPSNKVTEKGKDVELRCDPISGHTALYWYRQSLGQGLEFLIYFQGNSAPDKSGLPSDRFSAERTGGSVSTLTIQRTQQEDSAVYLCASSLGGGLAYEQYFGPGTRLTVT.

This clonotype was observed a few times. This sequence joins TRBV2 and TRBJ1-1; tentatively, D is TRBD1 (5 bases). CDR3 length: 14 residues. Trimming shortened V by 6 bases and J by 0 bases, and 11 bases separated the two germline ends. The V gene's germline CDR1 is SNHLY and CDR2 FYNNEI. The CDR3 is CASSVTEMNTEAFF. The DNA for the CDR3 is TGTGCCAGCAGCGTGACAGAAATGAACACTGAAGCTTTCTTT.

The genes are TRBV5-1 and TRBJ2-1, with D possibly matching TRBD1 (6 bases). Germline V gene sequence: CDR1 SGHRS, CDR2 YFSETQ. V dropped 4 bases and J dropped 10 bases, with 12 bases sitting between them. The CDR3 consists of 12 residues. This chain's CDR3 is CASSAQGQEQFF. DNA for the CDR3: TGCGCCAGCAGCGCACAGGGTCAAGAGCAGTTCTTC.

In this sample, this clonotype turned up many times. The chain carries TRBV28 and TRBJ2-7; TRBD2 aligns across 11 bases. The germline V gene has CDR1 MDHEN and CDR2 SYDVKM. The length of the CDR3 is 17 residues. The J segment lost 6 bases and the V segment lost 5 bases, leaving 15 bases of the junction unmatched. DNA of the CDR3: TGTGCCAGCAGTAGTATTGGTAGCGGGAGGGCCCGGGGCGAGCAGTACTTC. Translation: CASSSIGSGRARGEQYF.

The chain uses TRBV7-3 and TRBJ1-1, with D unresolved. V was shortened by 2 bases and J by 3 bases, with 19 bases between the two germline ends. The CDR3 runs to 17 residues. Germline V gene data show CDR1 as SGHTA and CDR2 as FQGTGA. The CDR3 bases are TGTGCCAGCAGCTTACAGTCTGTTGGAAAATTGGACACTGAAGCTTTCTTT. Its protein is CASSLQSVGKLDTEAFF.

This clonotype has a count of ten or more. This chain uses TRBV7-3 with TRBJ2-1; D not certain. Trimming took off 5 bases at V and 7 bases at J, with 12 bases between the two ends. Germline V gene sequence: CDR1 SGHTA, CDR2 FQGTGA. The CDR3 loop spans 13 amino acids. The CDR3 region has the DNA TGTGCCAGCAGCCCGGGCCTCGGGAATGAGCAGTTCTTC. As protein: CASSPGLGNEQFF. The full variable domain, rest sourced from reference TRBV7-3 and TRBJ2-1, is GAGVSQTPSNKVTEKGKYVELRCDPISGHTALYWYRQSLGQGPEFLIYFQGTGAADDSGLPNDRFFAVRPEGSVSTLKIQRTERGDSAVYLCASSPGLGNEQFFGPGTRLTVL.

The J gene is TRBJ2-7, the V gene TRBV11-2; 11 bases agree with TRBD1. The junction had 2 bases not matched to a gene; V was cut back by 2 bases and J by 5 bases. Looked up from germline, CDR1 is SGHAT and CDR2 is FQNNGV. This CDR3 is built from 14 residues. CDR3 coding DNA: TGTGCCAGCAGCTTACGGACAGGGGGCGACGAGCAGTACTTC. Its protein product is CASSLRTGGDEQYF.

This clonotype was recorded many times. The chain uses TRBV12-3 or TRBV12-4 and TRBJ2-1, with TRBD1 matching 7 bases. The CDR3 extends over 15 amino acids. V was pared by 6 bases and J by 8 bases, with 13 bases of the junction left unmatched. CDR3 amino acids: CASSAGTARPDEQFF. The DNA of the CDR3 is TGTGCCAGCAGCGCAGGGACAGCCAGACCCGATGAGCAGTTCTTC.

The chain has TRBV15 and TRBJ2-5, with TRBD1 matching over 8 bases. The CDR3 contains 14 residues. J lost 5 bases, V lost 8 bases, and 10 bases had no gene match. In germline, CDR1 is LNHNV, CDR2 YYDKDF (reference sequence). Written as DNA, the CDR3 is TGTGCCACCGACCCAGGGGGCGGAGGGGAGACCCAGTACTTC. This codes for CATDPGGGGETQYF.

This clonotype has at least ten counts. The V call is TRBV7-2, the J call TRBJ2-7; no reliable D call. The germline V gene encodes CDR1 SGHTA and CDR2 FQGNSA. The CDR3 runs to 11 residues. Deletions cut 5 bases from V and 2 bases from J, with 4 bases between. The CDR3 nucleotides are TGTGCCAGCAGCGTTACCTACGAGCAGTACTTC. It yields the protein CASSVTYEQYF.

V usage is TRBV11-2 and J usage is TRBJ2-5; weak D call: TRBD2 (6 bases). The CDR3 sequence is 15 residues long. The germline CDR1 and CDR2 sequences are SGHAT and FQNNGV. V dropped 1 base and J dropped 4 bases, with 13 bases sitting between them. CDR3 in amino acids: CASSLGGINTETQYF. CDR3 DNA: TGTGCCAGCAGCTTAGGCGGGATAAATACAGAGACCCAGTACTTC. The full variable domain, with the rest looked up from reference TRBV11-2 and TRBJ2-5, is EAGVAQSPRYKIIEKRQSVAFWCNPISGHATLYWYQQILGQGPKLLIQFQNNGVVDDSQLPKDRFSAERLKGVDSTLKIQPAKLEDSAVYLCASSLGGINTETQYFGPGTRLLVL.

The chain has TRBV20-1 and TRBJ2-3, with 8 bases lining up with TRBD2. V shed 2 bases and J 5 bases; nucleotides not matched to a gene: 12. CDR1 DFQATT and CDR2 SNEGSKA come from the germline V gene (reference sequence). The CDR3 covers 16 residues. CDR3 coding DNA: TGCAGTGCTAGATCCCCTCGAGCGGGAGCTGTAGATACGCAGTATTTT. It translates to CSARSPRAGAVDTQYF.

There are many counts of this clonotype. The chain has TRBV7-2 and TRBJ2-5; TRBD2 agrees at 9 bases. V shed 1 base and J 3 bases; nucleotides not matched to a gene: 3. Looked up from germline, CDR1 is SGHTA and CDR2 is FQGNSA. The CDR3 covers 15 residues. The CDR3 DNA reads TGTGCCAGCAGCTTAGTTGGGACTAGCAAAGAGACCCAGTACTTC. It translates to CASSLVGTSKETQYF.

The V and J genes are TRBV25-1 and TRBJ2-7; 9 bases align to TRBD2. V was pared by 8 bases and J by 9 bases, with 11 bases of the junction left unmatched. Germline assignment: CDR1 MGHDK and CDR2 SYGVNS. The CDR3 runs to 13 residues. The CDR3 spells CASGSGSHPVQYF. CDR3 in DNA: TGTGCCAGCGGTAGCGGGAGTCACCCTGTGCAGTACTTC.